These 17 T cell receptor beta chains were sequenced from one sample in a study of T-cell reconstitution after alpha-beta-depleted transplantation in children. Molecular barcoding with unique molecular identifiers was used for the TCRbeta library. Using its own MiXCR run on the PCR reads, TCRdb lists one record per CDR3 protein. The sample records 600,000 to 800,000 distinct CDR3 sequences, about 12% being singletons. Sequences were derived from PBMCs, sampled before TCRalphabeta/CD19-depleted stem cell transplant. These receptor sequences come from a girl aged 2 to 10 with congenital amegakaryocytic thrombocytopenia, due to receive a stem cell transplant.

This clonotype was counted only a few times. The chain combines TRBV28 with TRBJ1-4; D not resolved. CDR1 is MDHEN and CDR2 is SYDVKM in the germline V gene. Deletions cut 8 bases from V and 8 bases from J, with 12 bases between. The CDR3 length is 12 residues. The CDR3 reads CASLRLGEKLFF. CDR3 sequence (DNA): TGTGCCAGCCTAAGGTTAGGGGAAAAACTGTTTTTT.

This clonotype was observed a handful of times. This chain links TRBV20-1 with TRBJ2-7, with a possible D match to TRBD1 (6 bases). Germline CDR1 DFQATT, CDR2 SNEGSKA (reference sequence). The CDR3 spans 16 residues. V lost 0 bases to trimming and J lost 2 bases, with 17 bases between them. In DNA, the CDR3 is TGCAGTGCTAGAGATCATGGGGGCCCTTCCGCCTACGAGCAGTACTTC. Its protein is CSARDHGGPSAYEQYF.

This clonotype has more than one count but fewer than ten. The chain employs TRBV2 and TRBJ2-5; 11 bases are shared with TRBD1. CDR1 is SNHLY and CDR2 is FYNNEI in the germline V gene. The junction had 6 bases not matched to a gene; V was cut back by 11 bases and J by 4 bases. This CDR3 comprises 13 residues. CDR3 DNA sequence: TGTGCCGGAAAGGGACAGGGGGGAGAGACCCAGTACTTC. Translating gives CAGKGQGGETQYF.

Only a few counts were recorded for this clonotype. V is TRBV7-9 and J is TRBJ2-2; D could derive from TRBD1 or TRBD2 (5 bases each). The CDR3 runs 16 residues. V was clipped by 5 bases and J by 4 bases, with 17 bases between them. The germline gives CDR1 SEHNR, CDR2 FQNEAQ (reference sequence). CDR3 DNA: TGTGCCAGCAGCCCCCCGGGACCGGGGTTCACCGGGGAGCTGTTTTTT. Residues: CASSPPGPGFTGELFF.

Note on this clonotype: Its ends do not fully match the called genes, so a read error is possible. V gene TRBV5-5 combines with J gene TRBJ1-2; D is ambiguous. Germline values: CDR1 SGHKS, CDR2 YYEKEE (reference sequence). The CDR3 totals 13 residues. The CDR3 nucleotides are TGTGCCAGCAGCTTGCCCCGTAACTATGGCGACACCTTC. Amino acid sequence: CASSLPRNYGDTF.

This clonotype came up a few times. The gene calls are TRBV5-1 and TRBJ2-1, with 8 positions matching TRBD1. The CDR3 is made up of 14 amino acids. Germline trimming cut 2 bases from V and 7 bases from J; bases unmatched to any gene: 5. CDR1 is SGHRS, CDR2 YFSETQ, per germline. This chain's CDR3 is CASSLRTGMNEQFF. The DNA of the CDR3 is TGCGCCAGCAGCTTACGGACAGGGATGAATGAGCAGTTCTTC.

This clonotype was picked up many times. The chain couples TRBV5-8 to TRBJ2-5; the D is unclear. The CDR3 has 11 amino acids. CDR1 is SGHTS and CDR2 is YDEGEE in the germline V gene. V was shortened by 5 bases and J by 4 bases, with 6 bases between the two germline ends. CDR3: CASRKPETQYF. The CDR3 bases are TGTGCCAGCAGAAAGCCAGAGACCCAGTACTTC.

The chain is built from TRBV20-1 and TRBJ2-3; D is possibly TRBD1 (5 bases). The ends were cut back, 1 base at V and 4 bases at J, with 12 bases in the middle. The CDR3 loop spans 14 amino acids. Germline V gene lookup returns CDR1 DFQATT and CDR2 SNEGSKA (reference sequence). The DNA for the CDR3 is TGCAGTGCTAGAGCCCGTAAGGGGCCAGATACGCAGTATTTT. Encoded protein: CSARARKGPDTQYF.

This clonotype was detected only a few times. This rearrangement joins TRBV20-1 to TRBJ2-1; 11 nucleotides align to TRBD2. The V and J ends lost 0 bases and 0 bases, in that order; junction bases with no gene match: 10. This CDR3 comprises 19 residues. The germline CDR1 and CDR2 sequences are DFQATT and SNEGSKA (reference sequence). The DNA of the CDR3 is TGCAGTGCTAGAGACCGCGTTAGCGGGAGGGCCCTCTCCTACAATGAGCAGTTCTTC. Its translation: CSARDRVSGRALSYNEQFF.

This clonotype appeared a few times. V usage is TRBV2 and J usage is TRBJ2-3; TRBD2 matches 7 bases. Germline CDR1 reads SNHLY; CDR2 reads FYNNEI. The CDR3 covers 13 residues. J was trimmed by 4 bases and V by 10 bases; bases with no gene match: 8. CDR3: CAIKATSPDTQYF. The CDR3 DNA reads TGTGCCATAAAGGCGACTAGCCCAGATACGCAGTATTTT.

The chain couples TRBV12-3 or TRBV12-4 to TRBJ1-5, with 7 nucleotides matching TRBD1. CDR3 size: 13 residues. With V trimmed by 4 bases and J by 6 bases, 3 bases remained unmatched. CDR3 protein: CASSYSGGQPQHF. CDR3 DNA: TGTGCCAGCAGTTATTCAGGGGGTCAGCCCCAGCATTTT.

The chain carries TRBV5-1 and TRBJ1-5; no clear D gene. CDR1 and CDR2 (germline): SGHRS, YFSETQ. V dropped 0 bases and J dropped 6 bases, with 13 bases sitting between them. The CDR3 has 15 amino acids. This CDR3 is CASSLGSGVGQPQHF. The CDR3 DNA follows: TGCGCCAGCAGCTTGGGTTCAGGTGTGGGTCAGCCCCAGCATTTT.

This clonotype was detected ten times or more. The rearrangement uses TRBV5-5 and TRBJ2-7; D might be TRBD2 (6 bases). The germline gives CDR1 SGHKS, CDR2 YYEKEE (reference sequence). V dropped 2 bases and J dropped 6 bases, with 12 bases sitting between them. The CDR3 totals 13 residues. This CDR3 is CASSLVTGSEQYF. DNA of the CDR3: TGTGCCAGCAGCTTAGTCACCGGGAGCGAGCAGTACTTC. The full variable domain, in which reference TRBV5-5 and TRBJ2-7 provide the parts outside the CDR3, is DAGVTQSPTHLIKTRGQQVTLRCSPISGHKSVSWYQQVLGQGPQFIFQYYEKEERGRGNFPDRFSARQFPNYSSELNVNALLLGDSALYLCASSLVTGSEQYFGPGTRLTVT.

This clonotype was found many times. V usage is TRBV7-9 and J usage is TRBJ2-1, with D unresolved. V was pared by 1 base and J by 15 bases, with 10 bases between. The CDR3 loop spans 11 amino acids. Germline CDR1 SEHNR, CDR2 FQNEAQ (reference sequence). The CDR3 region is CASSLESQRFF. In DNA form, the CDR3 reads TGTGCCAGCAGCTTAGAGAGTCAGCGGTTCTTC. Full variable domain (outside the CDR3, taken from reference TRBV7-9 and TRBJ2-1): DTGVSQNPRHKITKRGQNVTFRCDPISEHNRLYWYRQTLGQGPEFLTYFQNEAQLEKSRLLSDRFSAERPKGSFSTLEIQRTEQGDSAMYLCASSLESQRFFGPGTRLTVL.

This clonotype has at least ten counts. This chain uses TRBV5-1 with TRBJ1-2; 7 positions match TRBD1. Trimming cost V 4 bases and J 3 bases; bases outside gene matches: 6. This CDR3 is built from 14 residues. CDR1 is SGHRS and CDR2 is YFSETQ in the germline V gene. In DNA, the CDR3 is TGCGCCAGCAGCCCGACAGGGAGGGACTATGGCTACACCTTC. Translated, it gives CASSPTGRDYGYTF.

This clonotype was recorded many times. The J gene is TRBJ2-3, the V gene TRBV7-2; weak D call: TRBD1 (5 bases). The CDR3 covers 12 residues. Germline V gene lookup returns CDR1 SGHTA and CDR2 FQGNSA. Trimming removed 6 bases at V and 7 bases at J, with 11 bases between. This CDR3 is CASSRQINTQYF. CDR3 nucleotide sequence: TGTGCCAGCAGTAGACAGATAAATACGCAGTATTTT.

The chain recombines TRBV5-1 with TRBJ1-3, with no clear D. Between the trimmed V and J ends, which lost 1 base and 0 bases, there was a span of 8 bases. CDR1 is SGHRS and CDR2 is YFSETQ in the germline V gene. The CDR3 is made up of 15 amino acids. CDR3 protein: CASSLIGISGNTIYF. CDR3 in DNA: TGCGCCAGCAGCTTGATTGGAATCTCTGGAAACACCATATATTTT.